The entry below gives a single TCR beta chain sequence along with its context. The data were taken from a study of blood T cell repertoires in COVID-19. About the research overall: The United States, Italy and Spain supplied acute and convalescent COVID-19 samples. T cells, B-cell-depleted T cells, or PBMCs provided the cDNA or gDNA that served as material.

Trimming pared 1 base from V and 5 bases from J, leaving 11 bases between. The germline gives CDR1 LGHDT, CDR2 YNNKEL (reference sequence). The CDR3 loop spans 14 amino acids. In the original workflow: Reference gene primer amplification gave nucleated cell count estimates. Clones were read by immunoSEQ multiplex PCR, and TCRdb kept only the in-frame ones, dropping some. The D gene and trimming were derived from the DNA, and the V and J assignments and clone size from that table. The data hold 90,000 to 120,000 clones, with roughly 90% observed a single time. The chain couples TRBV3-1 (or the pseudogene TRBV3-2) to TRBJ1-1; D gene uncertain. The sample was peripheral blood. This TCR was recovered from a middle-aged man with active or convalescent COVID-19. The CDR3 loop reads CASSQASGGTEAFF. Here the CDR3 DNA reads TGTGCCAGCAGCCAAGCCTCAGGCGGGACTGAAGCTTTCTTT.